This is a list of T cell receptor beta chains from one sample in a study of T cell repertoires in cytomegalovirus infection. TCRdb analysed the reads with MiXCR anew, one entry per CDR3 protein. This table has under 600,000 distinct CDR3 sequences, 15% to 20% appearing once. Specimen: CD8+ T cells from PBMCs. Source of these receptors: a human donor in good health (CMV status not recorded). Some clones in this sample may be carry-over from other donors' samples. The CDR3 runs from the conserved cysteine through the conserved F or W. The D gene is left open where the match is weak. Clone size is stated in some rows and not others, as once, few, many or a class when expanded.

J gene: TRBJ1-2; V gene: TRBV3-1; D gene: TRBD1; clone size: NA; CDR3 protein: CASSTRTGGGYTF; CDR3 DNA: TGTGCCAGCAGCACACGGACAGGGGGTGGCTACACCTTC
J gene: TRBJ1-5; V gene: TRBV2; D gene: NA; clone size: once; CDR3 protein: CASMQVNSNQPQHF; CDR3 DNA: TGTGCCAGTATGCAAGTGAATAGCAATCAGCCCCAGCATTTT
J gene: TRBJ1-2; V gene: TRBV20-1; D gene: NA; clone size: few; CDR3 protein: CSARWGGHGYGYTF; CDR3 DNA: TGCAGTGCCCGTTGGGGGGGGCACGGCTATGGCTACACCTTC
J gene: TRBJ2-2; V gene: TRBV9; D gene: NA; clone size: few; CDR3 protein: CASSVELGETGELFF; CDR3 DNA: TGTGCCAGCAGCGTAGAATTGGGGGAGACCGGGGAGCTGTTTTTT
J gene: TRBJ2-1; V gene: TRBV5-1; D gene: TRBD1; clone size: NA; CDR3 protein: CASSLTGQEFYNEQFF; CDR3 DNA: TGCGCCAGCAGCTTAACGGGACAGGAGTTCTACAATGAGCAGTTCTTC
J gene: TRBJ1-1; V gene: TRBV7-8; D gene: NA; clone size: NA; CDR3 protein: CASSLGGLVKTEAFF; CDR3 DNA: TGTGCCAGCAGCTTGGGGGGTCTGGTTAAAACTGAAGCTTTCTTT
J gene: TRBJ2-5; V gene: TRBV6-6; D gene: NA; clone size: few; CDR3 protein: CASSYSEEGEGTQYF; CDR3 DNA: TGTGCCAGCAGTTACTCGGAGGAGGGAGAGGGGACCCAGTACTTC
J gene: TRBJ2-2; V gene: TRBV12-3/TRBV12-4; D gene: NA; clone size: few; CDR3 protein: CASSLVFGELFF; CDR3 DNA: TGTGCCAGCAGTTTGGTATTCGGGGAGCTGTTTTTT
J gene: TRBJ1-1; V gene: TRBV27; D gene: NA; clone size: NA; CDR3 protein: CASSTDTDTEAFF; CDR3 DNA: TGTGCCAGCAGCACAGATACAGACACTGAAGCTTTCTTT
J gene: TRBJ2-1; V gene: TRBV7-9; D gene: TRBD2; clone size: many; CDR3 protein: CASSLAPASGDYNEQFF; CDR3 DNA: TGTGCCAGCAGCTTAGCTCCGGCTAGCGGGGACTACAATGAGCAGTTCTTC
J gene: TRBJ1-5; V gene: TRBV19; D gene: NA; clone size: NA; CDR3 protein: CASSIGGYQPQHF; CDR3 DNA: TGTGCCAGTAGTATAGGGGGGTATCAGCCCCAGCATTTT
J gene: TRBJ1-2; V gene: TRBV6-2/TRBV6-3; D gene: TRBD1; clone size: NA; CDR3 protein: CASFTGGANGYTF; CDR3 DNA: TGTGCCAGCTTTACAGGGGGCGCGAATGGCTACACCTTC
J gene: TRBJ2-1; V gene: TRBV9; D gene: NA; clone size: many; CDR3 protein: CASSVRAERTYNEQFF; CDR3 DNA: TGTGCCAGCAGCGTAAGAGCGGAGCGGACCTACAATGAGCAGTTCTTC
J gene: TRBJ2-7; V gene: TRBV5-6; D gene: NA; clone size: NA; CDR3 protein: CASSFTDIAYEQYF; CDR3 DNA: TGTGCCAGCAGCTTTACCGACATCGCCTACGAGCAGTACTTC
J gene: TRBJ2-3; V gene: TRBV7-9; D gene: TRBD2; clone size: many; CDR3 protein: CASGGVAGLDTDTQYF; CDR3 DNA: TGTGCCAGCGGCGGGGTAGCGGGCCTCGACACAGATACGCAGTATTTT
J gene: TRBJ2-7; V gene: TRBV7-9; D gene: TRBD2; clone size: few; CDR3 protein: CASSPLAGGPFEQYF; CDR3 DNA: TGTGCCAGCAGCCCTTTGGCGGGAGGGCCGTTCGAGCAGTACTTC
J gene: TRBJ1-1; V gene: TRBV19; D gene: NA; clone size: few; CDR3 protein: CASSILGGLRSAEAFF; CDR3 DNA: TGTGCCAGTAGTATATTGGGAGGGCTCCGCAGCGCTGAAGCTTTCTTT
J gene: TRBJ2-2; V gene: TRBV7-6; D gene: NA; clone size: many; CDR3 protein: CASSLSGGGGTGELFF; CDR3 DNA: TGTGCCAGCAGCTTGTCAGGAGGGGGCGGCACCGGGGAGCTGTTTTTT
J gene: TRBJ1-5; V gene: TRBV27; D gene: TRBD1; clone size: many; CDR3 protein: CASRPGTGGNQPQHF; CDR3 DNA: TGTGCCAGCAGGCCCGGGACAGGGGGCAATCAGCCCCAGCATTTT
J gene: TRBJ2-1; V gene: TRBV12-3/TRBV12-4; D gene: TRBD1; clone size: NA; CDR3 protein: CASRYRDRGPLKDEQFF; CDR3 DNA: TGTGCCAGCAGGTACCGGGACAGGGGGCCGTTAAAGGATGAGCAGTTCTTC
J gene: TRBJ1-2; V gene: TRBV7-9; D gene: NA; clone size: NA; CDR3 protein: CASSTDGDGYTF; CDR3 DNA: TGTGCCAGCAGCACGGACGGAGATGGCTACACCTTC
J gene: TRBJ2-2; V gene: TRBV4-2; D gene: NA; clone size: few; CDR3 protein: CASSPGLATGELFF; CDR3 DNA: TGTGCCAGCAGCCCGGGACTTGCGACCGGGGAGCTGTTTTTT
J gene: TRBJ2-2; V gene: TRBV6-5; D gene: TRBD2; clone size: many; CDR3 protein: CASSRLAGDANTGELFF; CDR3 DNA: TGTGCCAGCAGTAGACTAGCGGGAGACGCGAACACCGGGGAGCTGTTTTTT
J gene: TRBJ2-7; V gene: TRBV4-1; D gene: TRBD1; clone size: NA; CDR3 protein: CASSQGWTGYEQYF; CDR3 DNA: TGCGCCAGCAGCCAAGGTTGGACAGGCTACGAGCAGTACTTC
J gene: TRBJ2-3; V gene: TRBV15; D gene: TRBD2; clone size: NA; CDR3 protein: CATSRELFLSGGEDTDTQYF; CDR3 DNA: TGTGCCACCAGCAGAGAGTTATTTTTGAGCGGGGGGGAGGACACAGATACGCAGTATTTT
J gene: TRBJ2-3; V gene: TRBV10-3; D gene: NA; clone size: many; CDR3 protein: CATEGGGSSDTQYF; CDR3 DNA: TGTGCCACCGAGGGTGGGGGGAGCTCAGATACGCAGTATTTT
J gene: TRBJ2-3; V gene: TRBV18; D gene: TRBD2; clone size: NA; CDR3 protein: CASLDRLAGGPLGDTQYF; CDR3 DNA: TGTGCCAGCCTAGACCGACTAGCGGGAGGGCCGCTTGGAGATACGCAGTATTTT
J gene: TRBJ2-5; V gene: TRBV7-3; D gene: TRBD2; clone size: few; CDR3 protein: CASSSERLAGVKTQYF; CDR3 DNA: TGTGCCAGCAGCTCTGAACGACTAGCGGGAGTAAAGACCCAGTACTTC
J gene: TRBJ1-2; V gene: TRBV7-2; D gene: NA; clone size: many; CDR3 protein: CASSFDGSFYGYTF; CDR3 DNA: TGTGCCAGCAGCTTTGACGGATCCTTCTATGGCTACACCTTC
J gene: TRBJ2-3; V gene: TRBV20-1; D gene: NA; clone size: few; CDR3 protein: CSARGRDFSTDTQYF; CDR3 DNA: TGCAGTGCCAGGGGCCGGGACTTTAGCACAGATACGCAGTATTTT
J gene: TRBJ2-7; V gene: TRBV28; D gene: NA; clone size: NA; CDR3 protein: CASSLQNRASYEQYF; CDR3 DNA: TGTGCCAGCAGTCTCCAGAACAGGGCCTCCTACGAGCAGTACTTC
J gene: TRBJ2-1; V gene: TRBV7-6; D gene: NA; clone size: many; CDR3 protein: CASSLASGTLPLDEQFF; CDR3 DNA: TGTGCCAGCAGCTTAGCGTCTGGGACACTTCCCCTGGATGAGCAGTTCTTC
J gene: TRBJ2-1; V gene: TRBV4-2; D gene: TRBD2; clone size: many; CDR3 protein: CASREAGEVNEQFF; CDR3 DNA: TGTGCCAGCAGAGAGGCGGGAGAAGTCAATGAGCAGTTCTTC
J gene: TRBJ2-7; V gene: TRBV7-8; D gene: TRBD2; clone size: medium-sized; CDR3 protein: CASSLAGLAAFVTYGVRKEQYF; CDR3 DNA: TGTGCCAGCAGCTTAGCGGGACTAGCGGCATTTGTAACCTACGGCGTCCGCAAGGAGCAGTACTTC
J gene: TRBJ2-7; V gene: TRBV6-6; D gene: NA; clone size: many; CDR3 protein: CASSWQGPYEQYF; CDR3 DNA: TGTGCCAGCAGTTGGCAGGGGCCCTACGAGCAGTACTTC
J gene: TRBJ1-5; V gene: TRBV19; D gene: NA; clone size: NA; CDR3 protein: CASSIVGIKQPQHF; CDR3 DNA: TGTGCCAGTAGTATAGTGGGAATCAAGCAGCCCCAGCATTTT
J gene: TRBJ2-1; V gene: TRBV7-9; D gene: TRBD2; clone size: many; CDR3 protein: CASSLQGTSGYTYNEQFF; CDR3 DNA: TGTGCCAGCAGCCTCCAGGGGACTAGCGGGTATACCTACAATGAGCAGTTCTTC
J gene: TRBJ1-5; V gene: TRBV15; D gene: NA; clone size: NA; CDR3 protein: CATSRDRVNQPQHF; CDR3 DNA: TGTGCCACCAGCAGAGACAGGGTCAATCAGCCCCAGCATTTT
J gene: TRBJ2-1; V gene: TRBV7-3; D gene: TRBD2; clone size: few; CDR3 protein: CASSLIRGGLQFF; CDR3 DNA: TGTGCCAGCAGCTTAATCCGGGGGGGCCTTCAGTTCTTC
J gene: TRBJ2-3; V gene: TRBV10-3; D gene: TRBD1; clone size: many; CDR3 protein: CAISEPDRDPTDTQYF; CDR3 DNA: TGTGCCATCAGTGAGCCCGACAGGGATCCCACAGATACGCAGTATTTT
J gene: TRBJ2-3; V gene: TRBV19; D gene: TRBD2; clone size: few; CDR3 protein: CASSITSGAVTDTQYF; CDR3 DNA: TGTGCCAGTAGTATAACTAGCGGAGCGGTCACAGATACGCAGTATTTT
J gene: TRBJ2-1; V gene: TRBV4-1; D gene: NA; clone size: NA; CDR3 protein: CASSQVATSEREFF; CDR3 DNA: TGTGCCAGCAGCCAAGTCGCCACATCAGAGCGGGAGTTCTTC
J gene: TRBJ2-7; V gene: TRBV27; D gene: TRBD2; clone size: few; CDR3 protein: CASSLYSGSYEQYF; CDR3 DNA: TGTGCCAGCAGTTTATATAGCGGGAGTTACGAGCAGTACTTC
J gene: TRBJ1-6; V gene: TRBV27; D gene: NA; clone size: many; CDR3 protein: CASSFGTDNSPLHF; CDR3 DNA: TGTGCCAGCAGTTTTGGGACGGATAATTCACCCCTCCACTTT
J gene: TRBJ2-1; V gene: TRBV27; D gene: NA; clone size: many; CDR3 protein: CASSLEPGDLYNEQFF; CDR3 DNA: TGTGCCAGCAGTTTAGAGCCAGGGGACTTATACAATGAGCAGTTCTTC
J gene: TRBJ1-2; V gene: TRBV27; D gene: TRBD1; clone size: NA; CDR3 protein: CASRTQGQPYGYTF; CDR3 DNA: TGTGCCAGCAGGACCCAGGGACAGCCCTATGGCTACACCTTC
J gene: TRBJ2-2; V gene: TRBV10-2; D gene: TRBD1; clone size: many; CDR3 protein: CASSESRTGTAGELFF; CDR3 DNA: TGCGCCAGCAGTGAGTCGAGGACAGGGACGGCCGGGGAGCTGTTTTTT
J gene: TRBJ1-2; V gene: TRBV12-3/TRBV12-4; D gene: TRBD1; clone size: many; CDR3 protein: CASSWTGKIYGYTF; CDR3 DNA: TGTGCCAGCAGTTGGACAGGGAAAATCTATGGCTACACCTTC
J gene: TRBJ1-1; V gene: TRBV10-3; D gene: NA; clone size: few; CDR3 protein: CAISGKTGDEAFF; CDR3 DNA: TGTGCCATCAGTGGAAAGACAGGAGATGAAGCTTTCTTT
J gene: TRBJ1-3; V gene: TRBV7-3; D gene: NA; clone size: NA; CDR3 protein: CASSPEGAGNTIYF; CDR3 DNA: TGTGCCAGCAGCCCTGAGGGGGCTGGAAACACCATATATTTT
J gene: TRBJ1-1; V gene: TRBV6-5; D gene: NA; clone size: many; CDR3 protein: CASSYSRWSTEAFF; CDR3 DNA: TGTGCCAGCAGTTACTCTCGATGGAGCACTGAAGCTTTCTTT
J gene: TRBJ2-1; V gene: TRBV5-6; D gene: TRBD1; clone size: NA; CDR3 protein: CASSLRAGGGEQFF; CDR3 DNA: TGTGCCAGCAGCTTGAGGGCAGGGGGCGGTGAGCAGTTCTTC
J gene: TRBJ2-7; V gene: TRBV27; D gene: NA; clone size: NA; CDR3 protein: CASSLRGLLYEQYF; CDR3 DNA: TGTGCCAGCAGTTTAAGAGGACTCTTGTACGAGCAGTACTTC
J gene: TRBJ2-1; V gene: TRBV12-3/TRBV12-4; D gene: TRBD2; clone size: NA; CDR3 protein: CASRPSLGGRAGSYNEQFF; CDR3 DNA: TGTGCCAGCAGACCCTCCCTTGGCGGGAGGGCAGGGTCCTACAATGAGCAGTTCTTC